This entry features one T cell receptor (beta chain) sequence. Its antigen is not known. 60 Vbeta and 13 Jbeta primers were used in PCR. Profiled with immunoSEQ multiplex PCR; TCRdb holds only in-frame clones, not every one. The sample holds 95,000 to 150,000 clones, roughly 78% seen once. This entry is derived from a study of cytomegalovirus exposure and HLA in healthy donors. Findings and limits, study-wide: The study found most TCR sequences rare, yet found some public TCRs in many donors. Trimming of TCR beta V- and J-genes showed a link, identified in a later analysis, to a missense DCLRE1C variant. It was 160 or so TCR beta chains that were listed as cytomegalovirus-associated. The likely origin of a cluster of highly shared sequence variants was a sequencing artifact.

V lost 6 bases to trimming and J lost 2 bases; unmatched junction nucleotides: 5. CDR1 SNHLY and CDR2 FYNNEI come from the germline V gene. The CDR3 extends over 16 amino acids. Sequenced sample: PBMCs. This receptor was obtained from a man aged 30 to 45 in good health and CMV-seropositive. The chain couples TRBV2 to TRBJ2-6, with 9 bases identical to TRBD1. The CDR3 DNA sequence: TGTGCCAGCAGCCGGGGACAGGGTGCTGGGGCCAACGTCCTGACTTTC. Residues: CASSRGQGAGANVLTF.